This T cell receptor beta chain was retrieved from a study of blood T cell repertoires in COVID-19. At the level of the study: Whether acute or convalescent, the COVID-19 samples came from the United States, Italy and Spain. T cells, B-cell-depleted T cells, or PBMCs provided the cDNA or gDNA that served as material.

Per the study methods: For nucleated cells, counts were estimated from reference gene primer amplification. Sequenced by immunoSEQ multiplex PCR; TCRdb stores in-frame clones only, minus some. The V and J calls and clone size were taken over from that table, and D and trimming were inferred from the DNA. The sample includes approximately 97,000 clones, around nine tenths of them seen just once. The CDR3 is 11 amino acids. Germline V gene data show CDR1 as MNHNS and CDR2 as SASEGT. Trimming removed 0 bases at V and 8 bases at J, with 4 bases between. This receptor was identified in a man in his sixties with acute or convalescent COVID-19. What was sequenced was peripheral blood. The rearrangement links TRBV6-1 to TRBJ1-2; D is unresolved. In nucleotides, the CDR3 is TGTGCCAGCAGTGAAGCGGGCGGCTACACCTTC. Its translation: CASSEAGGYTF.